This T cell receptor (beta chain) came from a study of patients and donors after allogeneic stem cell transplantation. Trimming took 5 bases from V and 4 from J, leaving 15 bases between them. The CDR3 loop spans 14 amino acids. CDR1 is DFQATT, CDR2 SNEGSKA, per germline (reference sequence). TCRdb reprocessed the RT-PCR reads with MiXCR, giving one entry per CDR3 protein. The sample contains fewer than 180,000 distinct CDR3 sequences, roughly 35% of which appear only once. In this sample, this clonotype turned up a few times. The clonotype was recovered from a human donor who was either an allogeneic HSCT recipient or a stem cell or donor lymphocyte infusion donor (not recorded which). It is not recorded whose cells these are; they may come from a transplant donor. Specimen: blood, either unsorted or a sorted T cell fraction (not recorded which). V is TRBV20-1 and J is TRBJ1-3, with D perhaps TRBD1 (6 bases). The CDR3: CSADGGDNGNTIYF. The CDR3 region has the DNA TGCAGTGCTGACGGCGGGGACAACGGAAACACCATATATTTT.